These 10 T cell receptor beta chains came from one sample sequenced in a study of blood T cell repertoires in COVID-19. The repertoire was sequenced with immunoSEQ multiplex PCR; TCRdb's copy has only in-frame clones and lacks some. The top ten hold approximately 4% of the sample, which has fewer than 250,000 clones, approximately 90% seen once. The sequenced sample consisted of peripheral blood. The origin of the receptors is a human donor in a cohort sampled during active COVID-19.

The chain couples TRBV6-2 or TRBV6-3 to TRBJ2-1; 12 nucleotides match TRBD1. The length of the CDR3 is 17 residues. CDR1 and CDR2 from the germline V gene are MNHEY and SVGEGT. Losses at the gene ends were 5 bases for V and 7 bases for J; bases not matched to a gene: 12. Here the CDR3 DNA reads TGTGCCAGCAGTCCCTTGGCTGGGGACAGGGGGCTTAATGAGCAGTTCTTC. Its protein product is CASSPLAGDRGLNEQFF.

Remarks on this clone: One junction end disagrees with the germline gene, perhaps due to a read error. The chain joins TRBV12-3 or TRBV12-4 to TRBJ1-1; TRBD1 agrees at 8 bases. The CDR3 has 12 residues. The CDR3 nucleotides are TGTGCCAGCAGTTTAAGGACAGGGTCGTCGGGTTTT. It encodes CASSLRTGSSGF.

V usage is TRBV9 and J usage is TRBJ2-3, with TRBD2 matching 7 bases. The CDR3 has 15 residues. Germline trimming cut 3 bases from V and 7 bases from J; bases unmatched to any gene: 11. CDR1 is SGDLS, CDR2 YYNGEE, per germline. CDR3 nucleotides: TGTGCCAGCAGCGCCGAGAGGGAGGGCCGGTATACGCAGTATTTT. Translated, it gives CASSAEREGRYTQYF.

This chain uses TRBV3-1 (or the pseudogene TRBV3-2) with TRBJ2-2, with 9 bases identical to TRBD1. This CDR3 region has 15 residues. Germline V gene data show CDR1 as LGHDT and CDR2 as YNNKEL (reference sequence). Trimming cost V 5 bases and J 2 bases; bases outside gene matches: 3. Here the CDR3 DNA reads TGTGCCAGCAGCAAGGGACAGGGAAACACCGGGGAGCTGTTTTTT. Translated, it gives CASSKGQGNTGELFF.

The chain recombines TRBV19 with TRBJ1-2, with D possibly TRBD1 on 5 matching bases. Between the trimmed V and J ends, which lost 3 bases and 4 bases, there was a span of 12 bases. Germline CDR1 reads LNHDA; CDR2 reads SQIVND (reference sequence). The CDR3 has 14 residues. As DNA, the CDR3 is TGTGCCAGTAGTATCGGGGGTGCGGGCTATGGCTACACCTTC. This encodes CASSIGGAGYGYTF.

The chain employs TRBV7-6 and TRBJ2-1; no clear D. V shed 2 bases and J shed 5 bases, with 4 bases lying between them. Germline assignment: CDR1 SGHVS and CDR2 FNYEAQ. The CDR3 is made up of 12 amino acids. Here the CDR3 reads CASSLNNNEQFF. In nucleotides, the CDR3 is TGTGCCAGCAGCTTAAATAACAATGAGCAGTTCTTC.

The genes are TRBV5-1 and TRBJ2-3; TRBD1 agrees at 8 bases. Germline assignment: CDR1 SGHRS and CDR2 YFSETQ. J lost 4 bases, V lost 4 bases, and 17 bases had no gene match. This CDR3 region has 18 residues. DNA for the CDR3: TGCGCCAGCAGCGTGGCCCCCTCAAAAGGACAGGGCCCAGATACGCAGTATTTT. Its protein is CASSVAPSKGQGPDTQYF.

The chain has TRBV5-1 and TRBJ2-7; TRBD1 matches 8 bases. Losses at the gene ends were 4 bases for V and 6 bases for J; bases not matched to a gene: 6. Germline CDR1 is SGHRS and CDR2 is YFSETQ. The CDR3 has 13 residues. The CDR3 protein is CASSPQGAFEQYF. Here the CDR3 DNA reads TGCGCCAGCAGCCCCCAGGGGGCGTTCGAGCAGTACTTC. Looking up the rest from reference TRBV5-1 and TRBJ2-7 gives the full variable domain: KAGVTQTPRYLIKTRGQQVTLSCSPISGHRSVSWYQQTPGQGLQFLFEYFSETQRNKGNFPGRFSGRQFSNSRSEMNVSTLELGDSALYLCASSPQGAFEQYFGPGTRLTVT.

The gene calls are TRBV5-1 and TRBJ1-1; TRBD1 aligns across 11 bases. The J segment lost 4 bases and the V segment lost 5 bases, leaving 4 bases of the junction unmatched. The CDR3 sequence is 14 residues long. Germline lookup yields CDR1 SGHRS and CDR2 YFSETQ. DNA for the CDR3: TGCGCCAGCAGGGAGGGGACAGGGGGCACTGAAGCTTTCTTT. It codes for CASREGTGGTEAFF.

The rearrangement links TRBV19 to TRBJ1-2, with D perhaps TRBD1 (5 bases). CDR1 and CDR2 (germline): LNHDA, SQIVND (reference sequence). Trimming took off 5 bases at V and 4 bases at J, with 11 bases between the two ends. This CDR3 is built from 13 residues. Written as DNA, the CDR3 is TGTGCCAGTAGTCGGGACTTCGCCTATGGCTACACCTTC. Protein: CASSRDFAYGYTF.